The following is a T cell receptor (beta chain) sequence with its context. This entry is derived from a study of patients and donors after allogeneic stem cell transplantation. J lost 3 bases, V lost 0 bases, and 16 bases had no gene match. The CDR3 extends over 19 amino acids. Germline V CDR1 and CDR2: LGHDT, YNNKEL (reference sequence). TCRdb re-called the RT-PCR reads through MiXCR, storing one row per CDR3 protein. The sample includes 70,000 to 75,000 distinct CDR3 sequences, roughly 29% of them seen just once. The gene calls are TRBV3-1 and TRBJ1-2; TRBD1 agrees at 7 bases. The receptor comes from a human donor who was either an allogeneic HSCT recipient or a stem cell or donor lymphocyte infusion donor (not recorded which). It is not recorded whose cells these are; they may come from a transplant donor. Material for sequencing was blood, either unsorted or a sorted T cell fraction (not recorded which). The CDR3 sequence is CASSQDRGQSPAFYYGYTF. Written as DNA, the CDR3 is TGTGCCAGCAGCCAAGATAGGGGACAGTCGCCGGCTTTCTACTATGGCTACACCTTC.